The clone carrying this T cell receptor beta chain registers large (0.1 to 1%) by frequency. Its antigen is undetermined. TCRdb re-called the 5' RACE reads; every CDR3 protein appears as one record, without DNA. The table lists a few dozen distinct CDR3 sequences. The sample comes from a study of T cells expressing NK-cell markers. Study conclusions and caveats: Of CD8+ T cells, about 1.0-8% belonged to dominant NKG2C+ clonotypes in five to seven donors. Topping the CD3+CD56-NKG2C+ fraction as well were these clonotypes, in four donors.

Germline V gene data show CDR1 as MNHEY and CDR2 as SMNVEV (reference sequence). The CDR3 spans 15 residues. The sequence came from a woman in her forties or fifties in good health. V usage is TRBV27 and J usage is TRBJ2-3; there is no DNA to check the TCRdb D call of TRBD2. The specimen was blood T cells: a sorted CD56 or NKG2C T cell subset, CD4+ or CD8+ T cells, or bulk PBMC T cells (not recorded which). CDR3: CASKGWQVVTGTQYF.